This TCR beta chain was sequenced during a study of T-cell memory formation after mild COVID-19. General study results and limits: Within pre-infection memory, some responding clones were found, suggesting cross-reactive memory joined.

TCRdb fed the 5' RACE reads into MiXCR, producing one record per CDR3 protein. The table has hundreds of thousands of distinct CDR3 sequences, approximately 14% seen once. This clonotype was counted ten times or more. Its matching antigen is unknown. This CDR3 has 13 residues. V was pared by 0 bases and J by 5 bases, with 7 bases between. The germline V gene has CDR1 LGHNA and CDR2 YNFKEQ. The chain joins TRBV4-2 to TRBJ2-5; D ambiguous. The sample comprised PBMCs or a T cell subset sorted from them (not recorded which). This clonotype was sampled from a man aged 18 to 30 who had mild COVID-19 (a few samples of this study predate the infection). Cell type and time point are not known. The CDR3 spells CASSQDPRETQYF. The CDR3 DNA reads TGTGCCAGCAGCCAAGATCCGAGGGAGACCCAGTACTTC.